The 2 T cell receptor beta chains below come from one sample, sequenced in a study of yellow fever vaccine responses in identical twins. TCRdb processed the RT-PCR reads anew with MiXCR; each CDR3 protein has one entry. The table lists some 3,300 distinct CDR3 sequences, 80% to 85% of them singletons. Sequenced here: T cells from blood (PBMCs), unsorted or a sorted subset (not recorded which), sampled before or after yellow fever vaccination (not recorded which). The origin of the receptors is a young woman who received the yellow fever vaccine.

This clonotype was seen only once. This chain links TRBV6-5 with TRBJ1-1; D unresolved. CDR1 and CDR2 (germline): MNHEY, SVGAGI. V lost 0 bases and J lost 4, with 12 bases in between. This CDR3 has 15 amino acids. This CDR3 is CASSYSIGEGTEAFF. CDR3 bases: TGTGCCAGCAGTTACTCGATCGGGGAGGGCACTGAAGCTTTCTTT.

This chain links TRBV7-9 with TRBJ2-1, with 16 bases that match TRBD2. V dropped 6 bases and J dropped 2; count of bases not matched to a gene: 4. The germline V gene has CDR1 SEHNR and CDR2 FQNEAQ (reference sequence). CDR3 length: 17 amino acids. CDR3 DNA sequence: TGTGCCAGCAGTTCCGGGACTAGCGGGAGGGCCTACAATGAGCAGTTCTTC. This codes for CASSSGTSGRAYNEQFF.